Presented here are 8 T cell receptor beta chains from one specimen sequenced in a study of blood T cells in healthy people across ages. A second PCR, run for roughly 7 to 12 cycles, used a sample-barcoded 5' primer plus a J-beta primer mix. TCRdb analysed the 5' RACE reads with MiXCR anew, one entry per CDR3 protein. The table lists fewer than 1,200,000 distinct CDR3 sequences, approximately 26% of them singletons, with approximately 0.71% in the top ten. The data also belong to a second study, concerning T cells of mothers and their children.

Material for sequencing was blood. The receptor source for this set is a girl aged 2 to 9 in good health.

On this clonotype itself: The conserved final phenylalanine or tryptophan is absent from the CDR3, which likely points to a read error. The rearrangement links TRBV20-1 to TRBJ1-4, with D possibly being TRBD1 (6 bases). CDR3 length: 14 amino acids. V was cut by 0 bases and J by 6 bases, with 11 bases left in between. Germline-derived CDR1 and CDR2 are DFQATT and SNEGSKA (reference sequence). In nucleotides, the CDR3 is TGCAGTGCTAGAGACTCAGGGGCCCATGAAAAACTGTTTCTT. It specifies CSARDSGAHEKLFL.

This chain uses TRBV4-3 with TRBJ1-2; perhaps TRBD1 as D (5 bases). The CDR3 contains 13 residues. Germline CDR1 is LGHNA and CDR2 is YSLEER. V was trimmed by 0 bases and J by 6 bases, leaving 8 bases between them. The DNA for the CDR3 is TGCGCCAGCAGCCAAGAACAGGCAGATGGCTACACCTTC. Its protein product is CASSQEQADGYTF.

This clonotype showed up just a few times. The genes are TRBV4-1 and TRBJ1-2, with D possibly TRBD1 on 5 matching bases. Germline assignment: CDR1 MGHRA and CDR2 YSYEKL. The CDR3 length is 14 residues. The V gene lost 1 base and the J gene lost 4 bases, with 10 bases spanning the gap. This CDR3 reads CASSQGTGPYGYTF. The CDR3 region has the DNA TGCGCCAGCAGCCAAGGTACAGGACCCTATGGCTACACCTTC.

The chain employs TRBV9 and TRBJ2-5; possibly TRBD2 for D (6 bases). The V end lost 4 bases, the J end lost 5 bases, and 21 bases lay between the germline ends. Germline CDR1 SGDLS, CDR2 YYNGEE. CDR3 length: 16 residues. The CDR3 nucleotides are TGTGCCAGCAGCCCGACCTACCAAACGGGGAGGGAGACCCAGTACTTC. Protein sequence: CASSPTYQTGRETQYF.

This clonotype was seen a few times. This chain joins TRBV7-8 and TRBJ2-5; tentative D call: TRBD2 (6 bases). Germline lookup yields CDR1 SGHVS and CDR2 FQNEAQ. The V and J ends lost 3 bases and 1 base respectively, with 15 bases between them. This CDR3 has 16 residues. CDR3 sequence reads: CASSFAGGNLQETQYF. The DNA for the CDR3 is TGTGCCAGCAGCTTTGCCGGGGGAAACCTCCAAGAGACCCAGTACTTC.

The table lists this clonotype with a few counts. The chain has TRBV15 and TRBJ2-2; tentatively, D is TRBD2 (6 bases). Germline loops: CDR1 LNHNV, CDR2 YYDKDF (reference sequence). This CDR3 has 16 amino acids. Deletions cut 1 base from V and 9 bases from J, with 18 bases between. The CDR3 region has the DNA TGTGCCACCAGCAGAGGCAAGGAGGGAACGAACCGGGAGCTGTTTTTT. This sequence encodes CATSRGKEGTNRELFF. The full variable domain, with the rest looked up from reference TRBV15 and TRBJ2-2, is DAMVIQNPRYQVTQFGKPVTLSCSQTLNHNVMYWYQQKSSQAPKLLFHYYDKDFNNEADTPDNFQSRRPNTSFCFLDIRSPGLGDTAMYLCATSRGKEGTNRELFFGEGSRLTVL.

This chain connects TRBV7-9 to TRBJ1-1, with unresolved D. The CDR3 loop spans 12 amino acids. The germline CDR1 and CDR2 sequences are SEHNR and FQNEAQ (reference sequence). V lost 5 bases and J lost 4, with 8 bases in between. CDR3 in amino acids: CASSRAFTEAFF. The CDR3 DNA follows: TGTGCCAGCAGCCGGGCGTTCACTGAAGCTTTCTTT.

The CDR3 region has the DNA TGTGCCAGCAGCTTAGTCACAGGGGAGGGAGAGACCCAGTACTTC. It specifies CASSLVTGEGETQYF. The chain has TRBV11-2 and TRBJ2-5, with D perhaps being TRBD1 or TRBD2 (7 bases each). Trimming left V 1 base short and J 4 bases short, with 13 bases between. This CDR3 comprises 15 residues. Germline CDR1 reads SGHAT; CDR2 reads FQNNGV.